This T cell receptor (beta chain) emerged from a study of T cell responses to AZD1222 COVID-19 vaccine. Study-level results: Baseline seropositivity characterized only six AZD1222 recipients. Clonal diversity was possibly underestimated, and the donors were mostly white British, with more females. Vaccination with two AZD1222 doses was followed by a rise in Spike-specific TCR breadth and depth.

Method: immunoSEQ multiplex PCR; TCRdb's copy keeps in-frame clones and lacks some. The table has about 72,000 clones, 80% to 90% seen once; the top ten hold under 30%. For this clone: The target antigen is unknown.

The CDR3 sequence is 14 residues long. Germline values: CDR1 ENHRY, CDR2 SYGVKD. With V trimmed by 7 bases and J by 7 bases, 7 bases remained unmatched. This chain uses TRBV10-3 with TRBJ2-1, with 10 bases identical to TRBD1. Sequencing used peripheral blood, obtained 28 days after the second AZD1222 dose. The receptor comes from an adult who received the AZD1222 COVID-19 vaccine. CDR3 amino acids: CAITPGQGGNEQFF. CDR3 DNA sequence: TGTGCCATCACTCCCGGACAGGGGGGGAATGAGCAGTTCTTC.